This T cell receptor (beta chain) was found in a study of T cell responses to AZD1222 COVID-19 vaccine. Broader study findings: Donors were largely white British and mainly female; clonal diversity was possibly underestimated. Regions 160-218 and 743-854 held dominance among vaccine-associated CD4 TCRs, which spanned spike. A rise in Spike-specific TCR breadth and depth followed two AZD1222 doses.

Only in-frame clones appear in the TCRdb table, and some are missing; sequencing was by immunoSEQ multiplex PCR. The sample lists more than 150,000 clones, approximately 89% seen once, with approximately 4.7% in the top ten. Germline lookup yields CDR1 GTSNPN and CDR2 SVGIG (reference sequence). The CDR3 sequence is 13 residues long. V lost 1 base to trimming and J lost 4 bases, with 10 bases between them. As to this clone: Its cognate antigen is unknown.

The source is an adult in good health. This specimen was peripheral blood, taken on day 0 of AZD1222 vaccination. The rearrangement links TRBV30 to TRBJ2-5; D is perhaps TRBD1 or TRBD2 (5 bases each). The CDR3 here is CAWSGGLTETQYF. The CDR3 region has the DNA TGTGCCTGGAGTGGGGGGTTAACAGAGACCCAGTACTTC.